Each of the 7 T cell receptor beta chains below was sequenced from the same sample in a study of T cell responses to AZD1222 COVID-19 vaccine. Profiling relied on immunoSEQ multiplex PCR, and the TCRdb table lists in-frame clones only, not all of them. This sample has approximately 93,000 clones, with about 92% found just once. Here the sequenced sample was peripheral blood, taken 28 days after the second AZD1222 dose. The source is an adult who received the AZD1222 COVID-19 vaccine.

The chain carries TRBV9 and TRBJ1-2; 8 bases are shared with TRBD1. Germline values: CDR1 SGDLS, CDR2 YYNGEE. V lost 3 bases to trimming and J lost 4 bases; unmatched junction nucleotides: 11. This CDR3 region has 16 residues. CDR3 in DNA: TGTGCCAGCAGCGCCATCCCACAGGGGGGAGGCTATGGCTACACCTTC. Encoded protein: CASSAIPQGGGYGYTF.

The V call is TRBV24-1, the J call TRBJ1-5; possibly TRBD1 for D (6 bases). The CDR3 runs 16 residues. The V and J ends lost 6 bases and 3 bases respectively, with 17 bases between them. CDR1 is KGHDR and CDR2 is SFDVKD in the germline V gene. The CDR3 loop is CATSMWGPDANQPQHF. CDR3 DNA sequence: TGTGCCACCAGTATGTGGGGGCCGGACGCCAATCAGCCCCAGCATTTT.

This chain links TRBV10-3 with TRBJ1-1; tentative D call: TRBD1 (6 bases). Per germline, CDR1 ENHRY and CDR2 SYGVKD. This CDR3 comprises 14 residues. Trimming took 9 bases from V and 2 from J, leaving 16 bases between them. CDR3 region: CAIEDGTSNTEAFF. The CDR3 DNA reads TGTGCCATAGAAGACGGGACATCAAACACTGAAGCTTTCTTT.

This chain connects TRBV28 to TRBJ1-2, with D tentatively TRBD1 (5 bases). The germline gives CDR1 MDHEN, CDR2 SYDVKM. V dropped 2 bases and J dropped 8 bases, with 21 bases sitting between them. This CDR3 is built from 16 residues. In DNA form, the CDR3 reads TGTGCCAGCAGTTTAGGGGGGAGTCTCGCGGTTGGCGGCTACACCTTC. As protein: CASSLGGSLAVGGYTF.

The chain combines TRBV4-1 with TRBJ2-5; D gene ambiguous. The CDR3 spans 13 residues. V was cut by 3 bases and J by 4 bases, with 9 bases left in between. The germline gives CDR1 MGHRA, CDR2 YSYEKL. CDR3 DNA: TGCGCCAGCAGCCAGGTGATTCGAGAGACCCAGTACTTC. Amino acids: CASSQVIRETQYF.

The chain is built from TRBV5-8 and TRBJ2-3, with 10 bases identical to TRBD2. V was clipped by 5 bases and J by 5 bases; unmatched bases: 5. CDR1 SGHTS and CDR2 YDEGEE come from the germline V gene. The CDR3 runs 14 residues. The CDR3 reads CASSTSGVKDTQYF. The CDR3 bases are TGTGCCAGCAGTACTAGCGGGGTGAAAGATACGCAGTATTTT.

This chain uses TRBV27 with TRBJ2-4, with a possible D match to TRBD2 (6 bases). Germline V gene data show CDR1 as MNHEY and CDR2 as SMNVEV (reference sequence). The CDR3 runs 17 residues. The V end was cut by 1 base, the J end by 0 bases, with 13 bases between. In DNA, the CDR3 is TGTGCCAGCAGTTTATTCCCTAGCGTAGTAGCCAAAAACATTCAGTACTTC. Translating gives CASSLFPSVVAKNIQYF.